The clone carrying this T cell receptor beta chain appeared a single time. The repertoire was sequenced with immunoSEQ multiplex PCR; TCRdb's copy has only in-frame clones and lacks some. This sample carries 50,000 to 70,000 clones, approximately 90% of them seen once, and the ten largest clones take approximately 8%. The sample is drawn from a study of blood T cell repertoires in COVID-19. Germline CDR1 and CDR2: ENHRY and SYGVKD. This CDR3 has 13 amino acids. V was shortened by 2 bases and J by 8 bases, with 9 bases between the two germline ends. The chain employs TRBV10-3 and TRBJ2-2, with D possibly TRBD2 on 6 matching bases. This sequence was found in a human donor with active COVID-19. The donor label of this sample is uncertain. Material for sequencing was peripheral blood. The CDR3 loop reads CAISEDGLGELFF. The CDR3, as DNA: TGTGCCATCAGTGAGGACGGACTAGGGGAGCTGTTTTTT.